This T cell receptor beta chain was obtained from a study of T cell responses to AZD1222 COVID-19 vaccine. Study conclusions and caveats: There were mostly white British donors and more females than males, and clonal diversity was possibly underestimated.

Regarding this clone: Its antigen is not identified.

Produced via immunoSEQ multiplex PCR; TCRdb's table is partial and in-frame only. Here the sample spans some 92,000 clones, roughly nine tenths being singletons. This material consisted of peripheral blood, taken on day 0 of AZD1222 vaccination. This TCR was recovered from an adult in good health.

The CDR3 coding sequence is TGTGCCAGCAGCTTACTTGCTAGTTCCATGAACACTGAAGCTTTCTTT. Its translation is CASSLLASSMNTEAFF. This rearrangement joins TRBV7-3 to TRBJ1-1; D not certain. The V and J ends lost 2 bases and 0 bases respectively, with 13 bases between them. Germline CDR1 reads SGHTA; CDR2 reads FQGTGA. This CDR3 has 16 amino acids.